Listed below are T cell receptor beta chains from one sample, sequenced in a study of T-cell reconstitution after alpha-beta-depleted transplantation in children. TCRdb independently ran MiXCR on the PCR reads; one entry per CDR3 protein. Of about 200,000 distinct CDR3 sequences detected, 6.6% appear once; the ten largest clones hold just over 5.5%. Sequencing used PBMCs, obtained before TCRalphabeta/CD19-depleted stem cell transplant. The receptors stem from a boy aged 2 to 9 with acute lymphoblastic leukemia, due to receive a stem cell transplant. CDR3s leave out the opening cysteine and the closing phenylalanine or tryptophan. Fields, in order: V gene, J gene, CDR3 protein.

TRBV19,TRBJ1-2,ASSIDVGKNYGYT
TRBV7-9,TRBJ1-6,ASRLTGTLNSPLH
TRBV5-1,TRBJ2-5,ASRTGPRETQY
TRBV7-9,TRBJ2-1,ASSQGPGLAGFNEQF
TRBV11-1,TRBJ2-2,ASNSNAGELF
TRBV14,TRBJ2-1,ASSQAPLAESYNEQF
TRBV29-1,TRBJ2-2,SGELGQGNTGELF
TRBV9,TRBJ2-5,ASSVRDRPYQETQY
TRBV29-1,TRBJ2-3,SADLGTDTQY
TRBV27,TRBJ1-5,ASSSAGMDQPQH
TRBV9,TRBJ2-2,ASSLTPGDTGELF
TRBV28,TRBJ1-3,ASSLSENTIY
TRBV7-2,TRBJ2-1,ASSFSGSSYNEQF
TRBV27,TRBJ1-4,ASRQLSTNEKLF